The present T cell receptor (beta chain) was sequenced within a study of T cell responses to AZD1222 COVID-19 vaccine. Generated by immunoSEQ multiplex PCR, the TCRdb table keeps only in-frame clones and is missing some. The sample lists under 140,000 clones, 85% to 95% occurring once. This CDR3 region has 15 residues. Between the trimmed V and J ends, which lost 1 base and 4 bases, there was a span of 13 bases. The germline V gene encodes CDR1 LGHNT and CDR2 FRNRAP. The sequencing here drew on peripheral blood, taken 28 days after the second AZD1222 dose. The clonotype originates from an adult who received the AZD1222 COVID-19 vaccine. This sequence joins TRBV12-5 and TRBJ1-2; possibly TRBD1 for D (6 bases). The CDR3 DNA follows: TGTGCTAGTGGTTTGGGACAGGCCGCTATCTATGGCTACACCTTC. Its protein is CASGLGQAAIYGYTF.